The clone carrying this TCR beta chain was picked up many times. Its antigen is currently unknown. The read is 3 residues too short to cover the CDR3 end, so that end is filled in from the germline J gene. This sample is drawn from a study of T cell clonality in common variable immunodeficiency. Study-level results: In common variable immunodeficiency, TCR beta chains reportedly carried fewer deletions and N-nucleotide insertions. Repertoire-complication correlations in CVID were limited by patient heterogeneity.

Each donor provided about 5 to 8 ml of heparinized whole blood. CDR1 SGHRS and CDR2 YFSETQ come from the germline V gene. The CDR3 has 15 amino acids. V shed 4 bases, J shed 0 bases, and the junction held 1 base outside the gene matches. Profiling relied on immunoSEQ multiplex PCR, and the TCRdb table lists in-frame clones only, not all of them. This sample has fewer than 70,000 clones, each found more than once. This receptor was taken from a person aged 18-70 years in good health. The V and J genes are TRBV5-1 and TRBJ2-6, with 7 positions matching TRBD2. Sample: peripheral blood mononuclear cells. The CDR3 region is CASSTGGSGANVLTF. The part of the CDR3 DNA that was read is TGCGCCAGCAGCACGGGGGGCTCTGGGGCCAACGTC.